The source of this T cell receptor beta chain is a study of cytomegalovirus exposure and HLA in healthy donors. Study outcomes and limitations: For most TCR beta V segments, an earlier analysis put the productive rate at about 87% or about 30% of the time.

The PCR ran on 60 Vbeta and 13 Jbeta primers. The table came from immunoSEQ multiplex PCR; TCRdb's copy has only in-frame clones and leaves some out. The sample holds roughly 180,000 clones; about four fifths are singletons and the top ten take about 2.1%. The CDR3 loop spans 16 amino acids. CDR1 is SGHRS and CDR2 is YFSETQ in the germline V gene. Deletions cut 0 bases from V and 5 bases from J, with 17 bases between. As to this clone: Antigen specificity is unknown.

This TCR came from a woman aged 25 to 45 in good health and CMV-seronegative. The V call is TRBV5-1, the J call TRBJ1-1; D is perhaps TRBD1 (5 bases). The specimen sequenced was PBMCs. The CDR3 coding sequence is TGCGCCAGCAGCTTGGAGGCAGGGCGACTTAGGACTGAAGCTTTCTTT. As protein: CASSLEAGRLRTEAFF. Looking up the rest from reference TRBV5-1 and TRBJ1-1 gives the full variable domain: KAGVTQTPRYLIKTRGQQVTLSCSPISGHRSVSWYQQTPGQGLQFLFEYFSETQRNKGNFPGRFSGRQFSNSRSEMNVSTLELGDSALYLCASSLEAGRLRTEAFFGQGTRLTVV.